This TCR beta chain was obtained from a study of blood T cell repertoires in COVID-19 (dated by TCRdb to 2018 to 2020). General notes on the study: Samples covering the acute and convalescent phases of COVID-19 were provided by collaborators in the United States, Italy and Spain. The prospective study material was composed of cDNA or gDNA derived from T cells, B-cell-depleted T cells, or PBMCs. The dataset comprised deeply sampled blood TCRbeta repertoires from subjects exposed to, actively infected with, or recovered from COVID-19. The repertoires were released in a freely available public database meant as a resource for research on the immune response to SARS-CoV-2. The samples were drawn from the first 160 participants of the ongoing ImmuneRACE study and from 950 to 1,500 subjects provided by 6 global collaborators. Nearly every sample came with metadata listing a de-identified subject ID, COVID-19 status, age in years and sex. Where available, HLA class I and class II types were obtained from metadata supplied by the sample provider rather than from assay-based typing.

Reading the germline V gene (reference sequence) gives CDR1 SGHNT and CDR2 YYREEE. From cysteine to phenylalanine, the CDR3 is 17 amino acids long. Only the CDR3 part of the read is kept: 51 bases, read in frame from the first base. The junction shows trimming of 4 bases on V and 4 bases on J, and the gene matches do not reach 9 bases of it. Study-level results and caveats: The amount of clinical and demographic metadata varied by source and participant and was provided uncurated.

To note about this clone: The specificity of this receptor is unknown. The record has no base qualities; no much larger clone is one base away.

The immunoSEQ Assay, a bias-controlled multiplex PCR, was used to amplify TCRbeta CDR3 regions from genomic DNA. In the paper's pipeline: Nucleated cell counts per sample were estimated from amplification of reference gene primers within the assay. Sequence reads were collapsed and filtered to measure the absolute abundance of every unique TCRbeta CDR3 rearrangement. For each sample, productive Simpson clonality was calculated by taking the square root of Simpson's diversity index across productive rearrangements. TCRdb mirrors the immuneACCESS table, restricted to in-frame sequences. Some clones are absent from its copies; in checked studies, under half trace to an unresolved V gene, and the reason for the others is unknown. For V, J and clone size, that table is used; D and trimming come from the DNA. The sample contains 150,000 to 200,000 clones, roughly 81% of them found a single time. Clones ranked in the top ten supply about 10% of the sample.

In Seattle, one collaborating source enrolled patients while the infection was active and tracked those patients longitudinally over the course of disease. The collaborating institutions used their own protocols to collect whole blood in K2EDTA tubes. Collaborator samples were shipped for TCRbeta analysis as frozen whole blood, isolated PBMCs, or DNA extracted from either sample type. The chain uses TRBV5-4 and TRBJ2-2; 11 of the junction bases match TRBD2. This sequence was found in a woman of 80 years or more with COVID-19, enrolled during active disease. Sequences were obtained from peripheral blood. The DNA sequence follows: TGTGCCAGCAGCCGAGAACTAGCGGGAGTTATCACCGGGGAGCTGTTTTTT. This translates into CASSRELAGVITGELFF.